The next 30 T cell receptor beta chains were all read from a single sample in a study of beta chain features in type 1 diabetes (dated by TCRdb to 2017 to 2018). The paper as a whole reports these results and caveats: A moderate but significant shortening of TCRB CDR3 length was observed in type 1 diabetes patients in all four CD4+ subsets.

Receptor amplification or capture employed the immunoSEQ multiplex PCR assay. The entire amount of isolated RNA was reverse transcribed using the High Capacity cDNA Reverse Transcription Kit, so the sequenced TCRB transcripts were expressed ones. TCRdb limited this immuneACCESS table to in-frame rearrangements with V and J called. A share of clones is missing; checked studies link under half to unresolved V genes, and the rest is unexplained. The sample data list 300,000 to 350,000 clones, and roughly 14% of these were observed just once. The biggest ten clones account for 0.013% to 0.015% of the sample. No antigen has been identified for these receptors. The sample taken for sequencing was naive CD4+ T cells from blood. This specimen's cell subset or site label, interpreted: true naive CD4+ T cells. The source of these receptors is a woman between 18 and 29 years old with type 1 diabetes.

This clone was detected a few times. The chain employs TRBV19 and TRBJ1-1, with TRBD1 matching 10 bases. CDR3 length: 14 residues. After removal of 3 bases from V and 5 bases from J, the junction contained 3 bases not matched to a gene. Germline V gene sequence: CDR1 LNHDA, CDR2 SQIVND (reference sequence). DNA of the CDR3: TGTGCCAGTAGTATCCGGACAGGGGGGACTGAAGCTTTCTTT. It encodes CASSIRTGGTEAFF.

The chain couples TRBV5-1 to TRBJ2-3, with 10 bases matching TRBD2. Germline lookup yields CDR1 SGHRS and CDR2 YFSETQ. The CDR3 is 16 amino acids. V lost 0 bases, J lost 3 bases, and 4 bases stayed unmatched. The CDR3 loop reads CASSLDSGRPTDTQYF. The CDR3 bases are TGCGCCAGCAGCTTGGATAGCGGGAGGCCGACAGATACGCAGTATTTT.

This chain joins TRBV7-2 and TRBJ2-7; 13 bases fit TRBD2. The germline V gene has CDR1 SGHTA and CDR2 FQGNSA. V lost 5 bases to trimming and J lost 5 bases; unmatched junction nucleotides: 3. CDR3 size: 14 residues. DNA of the CDR3: TGTGCCAGCAGCAGGACTAGCGGGAGCCACGAGCAGTACGTC. Translated, it gives CASSRTSGSHEQYV.

This clone has just a few counts. The chain links TRBV28 to TRBJ2-1; 10 bases agree with TRBD2. CDR3 length: 15 amino acids. V was pared by 7 bases and J by 2 bases, with 5 bases of the junction left unmatched. Germline CDR1 is MDHEN and CDR2 is SYDVKM. This chain's CDR3 is CASTVAGGAYNEQFF. In DNA, the CDR3 is TGTGCCAGCACCGTAGCGGGAGGAGCCTACAATGAGCAGTTCTTC.

This clone came up a few times. V is TRBV4-1 and J is TRBJ2-1; 9 positions agree with TRBD2. Germline loops: CDR1 MGHRA, CDR2 YSYEKL. This CDR3 spans 15 amino acids. V was pared by 4 bases and J by 6 bases, with 7 bases of the junction left unmatched. CDR3 loop: CASSPTGLAPNEQFF. CDR3 bases: TGCGCCAGCAGCCCTACCGGACTAGCGCCCAATGAGCAGTTCTTC.

Only a few counts were recorded for this clone. The chain is built from TRBV6-1 and TRBJ2-7; 13 bases line up with TRBD2. The germline V gene encodes CDR1 MNHNS and CDR2 SASEGT. The J segment lost 7 bases and the V segment lost 3 bases, leaving 3 bases of the junction unmatched. CDR3 length equals 14 residues. In DNA, the CDR3 is TGTGCCAGCAGTGAGCCGGGACTAGCGGGAGAGCAGTACGTC. Amino acid sequence: CASSEPGLAGEQYV.

DNA of the CDR3: TGCGCCAGCAGCTTTGACAAGGCGAACACTGAAGCTTTCTTT. Encoded protein: CASSFDKANTEAFF. The gene calls are TRBV5-1 and TRBJ1-1; no definite D call. The ends were cut back, 2 bases at V and 1 base at J, with 9 bases in the middle. The CDR3 has 14 amino acids. Germline assignment: CDR1 SGHRS and CDR2 YFSETQ.

This chain uses TRBV5-6 with TRBJ2-3; D remains ambiguous. The CDR3 sequence is 15 residues long. Trimming pared 1 base from V and 2 bases from J, leaving 11 bases between. Germline V gene sequence: CDR1 SGHDT, CDR2 YYEEEE. This chain's CDR3 is CASSLRPANTDTQYF. CDR3 DNA: TGTGCCAGCAGCTTGAGGCCAGCGAACACAGATACGCAGTATTTT.

This clone was seen only a few times. The rearrangement joins TRBV6-6 to TRBJ2-1; 7 nucleotides align to TRBD1. The V and J ends lost 8 bases and 7 bases, in that order; junction bases with no gene match: 11. Germline CDR1 is MNHNY and CDR2 is SVGAGI (reference sequence). This CDR3 region has 14 residues. This chain's CDR3 is CASSQQGLLNEQFF. The CDR3 bases are TGTGCCAGCTCTCAACAGGGGCTCTTGAATGAGCAGTTCTTC.

This clone was counted between two and nine times. This chain connects TRBV6-6 to TRBJ2-1; TRBD1 matches 10 bases. Germline V CDR1 and CDR2: MNHNY, SVGAGI (reference sequence). J was trimmed by 10 bases and V by 8 bases; bases with no gene match: 8. The CDR3 sequence is 13 residues long. CDR3: CASRDRGVGEQFF. As DNA, the CDR3 is TGTGCCAGCCGGGACAGGGGCGTAGGCGAGCAGTTCTTC.

V gene TRBV7-8 combines with J gene TRBJ2-5; D gene unclear. The V gene lost 1 base and the J gene lost 5 bases, with 5 bases spanning the gap. Per germline, CDR1 SGHVS and CDR2 FQNEAQ. This CDR3 has 12 amino acids. The CDR3 nucleotides are TGTGCCAGCAGCTTAGGGCGGGAGACCCAGTACTTC. Its translation is CASSLGRETQYF. The whole variable domain, remainder taken from reference TRBV7-8 and TRBJ2-5, is GAGVSQSPRYKVAKRGQDVALRCDPISGHVSLFWYQQALGQGPEFLTYFQNEAQLDKSGLPSDRFFAERPEGSVSTLKIQRTQQEDSAVYLCASSLGRETQYFGPGTRLLVL.

CDR3 region: CASSFAPGETQYF. CDR3 bases: TGTGCCAGCAGCTTCGCCCCGGGGGAGACCCAGTACTTC. The chain has TRBV11-2 and TRBJ2-5, with D possibly being TRBD2 (5 bases). Trimming shortened V by 3 bases and J by 5 bases, and 10 bases separated the two germline ends. Germline lookup yields CDR1 SGHAT and CDR2 FQNNGV. This CDR3 has 13 residues.

The chain links TRBV30 to TRBJ1-5, with TRBD1 as a possible D gene (5 bases). The CDR3 runs 14 residues. Germline values: CDR1 GTSNPN, CDR2 SVGIG (reference sequence). V dropped 4 bases and J dropped 0 bases, with 10 bases sitting between them. CDR3 coding DNA: TGTGCCTGGACGCGGGGGGGTAGCAATCAGCCCCAGCATTTT. Protein: CAWTRGGSNQPQHF.

The chain is built from TRBV5-1 and TRBJ2-5, with TRBD2 identical over 11 bases. V lost 3 bases, J lost 2 bases, and 6 bases stayed unmatched. The CDR3 loop spans 16 amino acids. The germline V gene has CDR1 SGHRS and CDR2 YFSETQ. The CDR3 bases are TGCGCCAGCAGCTATAGCGGGAGGGCACCTCAAGAGACCCAGTACTTC. Its protein is CASSYSGRAPQETQYF. Full variable domain (outside the CDR3, taken from reference TRBV5-1 and TRBJ2-5): KAGVTQTPRYLIKTRGQQVTLSCSPISGHRSVSWYQQTPGQGLQFLFEYFSETQRNKGNFPGRFSGRQFSNSRSEMNVSTLELGDSALYLCASSYSGRAPQETQYFGPGTRLLVL.

V and J are TRBV6-6 and TRBJ1-1; D is undetermined. The CDR3 consists of 11 residues. The V gene's germline CDR1 is MNHNY and CDR2 SVGAGI (reference sequence). The germline V and J ends were trimmed by 6 bases and 10 bases, with 12 bases remaining between them. This CDR3 reads CASSKERGAFF. CDR3 nucleotides: TGTGCCAGCAGCAAAGAAAGAGGAGCTTTCTTT.

The genes are TRBV6-5 and TRBJ1-2; 9 positions agree with TRBD1. Unmatched junction bases numbered 7, after V lost 3 bases and J lost 8 bases. Germline V CDR1 and CDR2: MNHEY, SVGAGI. The CDR3 has 14 amino acids. CDR3 sequence reads: CASSYRQGEGGYTF. The DNA for the CDR3 is TGTGCCAGCAGTTATCGACAGGGGGAAGGGGGCTACACCTTC.

This clone was counted between two and nine times. This chain joins TRBV5-1 and TRBJ2-7, with D maybe TRBD2 (6 bases). This CDR3 contains 15 residues. The V end was cut by 0 bases, the J end by 4 bases, with 14 bases between. The V gene's germline CDR1 is SGHRS and CDR2 YFSETQ. DNA of the CDR3: TGCGCCAGCAGCTTGGTGGGGACTTCAGGGTACGAGCAGTACTTC. Translated: CASSLVGTSGYEQYF. Looking up the rest from reference TRBV5-1 and TRBJ2-7 gives the full variable domain: KAGVTQTPRYLIKTRGQQVTLSCSPISGHRSVSWYQQTPGQGLQFLFEYFSETQRNKGNFPGRFSGRQFSNSRSEMNVSTLELGDSALYLCASSLVGTSGYEQYFGPGTRLTVT.

Note on this clone: Its ends do not fully match the called genes, so a read error is possible. The V and J genes are TRBV18 and TRBJ2-7, with 9 bases matching TRBD2. Per germline, CDR1 KGHSH and CDR2 LQKENI. The CDR3 is 16 residues long. In DNA form, the CDR3 reads TGTGCCAGCTCCCCACTGGCGGCTAGCGGGATAGGAGAGCAGTACTTC. This sequence encodes CASSPLAASGIGEQYF.

This clone was observed a handful of times. The gene calls are TRBV18 and TRBJ2-7, with D perhaps TRBD1 (6 bases). The V gene lost 3 bases and the J gene lost 5 bases, with 11 bases spanning the gap. The CDR3 loop spans 13 amino acids. Germline V gives CDR1 KGHSH, CDR2 LQKENI. The DNA of the CDR3 is TGTGCCAGCTCACCCGTGGACAGACACGAGCAGTACTTC. This encodes CASSPVDRHEQYF.

The V and J genes are TRBV5-4 and TRBJ2-5; 7 bases are shared with TRBD1. V gave up 0 bases and J gave up 5 bases; unmatched junction bases: 4. Per the germline V gene, CDR1 is SGHNT and CDR2 is YYREEE (reference sequence). The CDR3 runs 14 residues. CDR3 region: CASSLDDREETQYF. Here the CDR3 DNA reads TGTGCCAGCAGCTTGGATGACAGGGAGGAGACCCAGTACTTC.

This clone has more than one count but fewer than ten. The same CDR3 also results from other DNA sequences found in this sample. The chain links TRBV15 to TRBJ1-2, with 7 bases identical to TRBD1. CDR3 length equals 13 residues. Germline V lookup: CDR1 LNHNV, CDR2 YYDKDF (reference sequence). V shed 3 bases and J 2 bases; nucleotides not matched to a gene: 0. Written as DNA, the CDR3 is TGTGCCACCAGCAGGGACAGGAACTATGGCTACACCTTC. Translation: CATSRDRNYGYTF.

This clone was recorded a few times. J is TRBJ1-5 and V is TRBV19, with a possible D match to TRBD1 (6 bases). Between the trimmed V and J ends, which lost 6 bases and 4 bases, there was a span of 10 bases. CDR3 length equals 13 residues. CDR1 and CDR2 from the germline V gene are LNHDA and SQIVND (reference sequence). The CDR3, as DNA: TGTGCCAGTAGAACCAGGGGAAATCAGCCCCAGCATTTT. Its translation is CASRTRGNQPQHF.

The chain links TRBV5-4 to TRBJ1-2; a weak D match, TRBD1 (6 bases). CDR3 length equals 14 residues. CDR1 is SGHNT, CDR2 YYREEE, per germline (reference sequence). V lost 4 bases to trimming and J lost 4 bases, with 14 bases between them. The CDR3 sequence: CASSPGQPFYGYTF. CDR3 DNA: TGTGCCAGCAGCCCTGGACAGCCCTTCTATGGCTACACCTTC.

This clone has just a few counts. Here the CDR3 DNA reads TGCGCCAGCAGCCAAGCGGTTATCCTAGATCAGTTCTTC. This gives the protein CASSQAVILDQFF. The V and J genes are TRBV4-1 and TRBJ2-1; D gene unclear. In germline, CDR1 is MGHRA, CDR2 YSYEKL. V dropped 1 base and J dropped 13 bases, with 14 bases sitting between them. The CDR3 spans 13 residues.

This clone has just a few counts. The J gene is TRBJ2-5, the V gene TRBV5-1; D perhaps matches TRBD2 (6 bases). V was cut by 0 bases and J by 4 bases, with 10 bases left in between. Germline V gene lookup returns CDR1 SGHRS and CDR2 YFSETQ. This CDR3 contains 14 residues. The CDR3 DNA follows: TGCGCCAGCAGCTTGGTGGGAGGCTCAGAGACCCAGTACTTC. Protein: CASSLVGGSETQYF.

This clone has just a few counts. The chain uses TRBV19 and TRBJ1-5, with TRBD1 as a possible D gene (6 bases). The CDR3 spans 15 residues. V lost 4 bases and J 1 base, leaving 11 bases between the germline ends. Germline loops: CDR1 LNHDA, CDR2 SQIVND (reference sequence). The CDR3: CASSRTASSNQPQHF. CDR3 nucleotides: TGTGCCAGTAGTAGGACAGCTTCAAGCAATCAGCCCCAGCATTTT.

The chain employs TRBV9 and TRBJ2-1; 7 bases align to TRBD2. J gave up 8 bases and V 4 bases, and 15 bases lay outside the gene matches. The CDR3 has 16 residues. Germline V gene sequence: CDR1 SGDLS, CDR2 YYNGEE. The DNA of the CDR3 is TGTGCCAGCAGCTTCCTTAGCGGGTCCGGCGGGGATGAGCAGTTCTTC. Amino acid sequence: CASSFLSGSGGDEQFF.

Only a few counts were recorded for this clone. The chain recombines TRBV19 with TRBJ2-6, with D tentatively TRBD2 (5 bases). V was pared by 3 bases and J by 4 bases, with 10 bases between. Looked up from germline, CDR1 is LNHDA and CDR2 is SQIVND (reference sequence). The CDR3 totals 15 residues. Here the CDR3 DNA reads TGTGCCAGTAGTATCTCGGAGGCAGGGGCCAACGTCCTGACTTTC. Amino acid sequence: CASSISEAGANVLTF.

The rearrangement links TRBV19 to TRBJ2-7; 7 bases are shared with TRBD1. Per germline, CDR1 LNHDA and CDR2 SQIVND (reference sequence). The CDR3 contains 13 residues. Trimming removed 4 bases from V and 2 bases from J; junction bases left unmatched: 2. The CDR3 DNA follows: TGTGCCAGTAGTAGGGACAGCCCCTACGAGCAGTACTTC. It is translated as CASSRDSPYEQYF. The whole variable domain, filled in from reference TRBV19 and TRBJ2-7, reads DGGITQSPKYLFRKEGQNVTLSCEQNLNHDAMYWYRQDPGQGLRLIYYSQIVNDFQKGDIAEGYSVSREKKESFPLTVTSAQKNPTAFYLCASSRDSPYEQYFGPGTRLTVT.

The chain links TRBV6-5 to TRBJ2-1; maybe TRBD2 (6 bases). The germline V and J ends were trimmed by 6 bases and 7 bases, with 7 bases remaining between them. There are 11 residues in the CDR3. Per the germline V gene, CDR1 is MNHEY and CDR2 is SVGAGI. CDR3 nucleotide sequence: TGTGCCAGCAGGCGGGGTAATGAGCAGTTCTTC. Its translation: CASRRGNEQFF.